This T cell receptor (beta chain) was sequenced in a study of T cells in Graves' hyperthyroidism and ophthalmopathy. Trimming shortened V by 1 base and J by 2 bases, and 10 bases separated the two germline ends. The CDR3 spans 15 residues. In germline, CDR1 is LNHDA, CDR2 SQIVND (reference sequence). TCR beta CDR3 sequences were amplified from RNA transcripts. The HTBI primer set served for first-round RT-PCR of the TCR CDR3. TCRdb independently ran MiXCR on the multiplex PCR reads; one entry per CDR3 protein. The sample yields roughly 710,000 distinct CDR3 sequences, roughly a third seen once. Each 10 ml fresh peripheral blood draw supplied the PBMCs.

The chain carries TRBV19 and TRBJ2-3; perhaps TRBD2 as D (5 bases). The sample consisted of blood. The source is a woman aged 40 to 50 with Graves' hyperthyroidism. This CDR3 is CASSIGAGLTDTQYF. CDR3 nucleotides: TGTGCCAGTAGTATAGGGGCAGGACTCACAGATACGCAGTATTTT.